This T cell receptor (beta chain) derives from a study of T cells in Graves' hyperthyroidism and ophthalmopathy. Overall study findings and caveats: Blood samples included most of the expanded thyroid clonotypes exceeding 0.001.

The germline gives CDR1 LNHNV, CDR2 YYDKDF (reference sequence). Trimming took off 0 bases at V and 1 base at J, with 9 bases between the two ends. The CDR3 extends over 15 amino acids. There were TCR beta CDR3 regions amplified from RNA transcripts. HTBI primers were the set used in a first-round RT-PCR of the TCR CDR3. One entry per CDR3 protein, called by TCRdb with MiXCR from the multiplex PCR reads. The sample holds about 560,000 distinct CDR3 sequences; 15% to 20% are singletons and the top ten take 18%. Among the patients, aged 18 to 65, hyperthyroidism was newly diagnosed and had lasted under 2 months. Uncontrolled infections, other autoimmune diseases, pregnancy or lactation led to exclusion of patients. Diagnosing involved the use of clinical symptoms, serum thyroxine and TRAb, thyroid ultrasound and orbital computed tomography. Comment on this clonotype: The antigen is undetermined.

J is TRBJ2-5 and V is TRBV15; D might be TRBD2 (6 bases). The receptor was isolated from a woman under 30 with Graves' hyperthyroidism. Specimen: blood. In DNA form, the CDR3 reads TGTGCCACCAGCAGAGACCCTAGCGCCCAAGAGACCCAGTACTTC. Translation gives CATSRDPSAQETQYF.